This T cell receptor (beta chain) was captured by sequencing in a study of blood T cell repertoires in COVID-19. Study-wide background: Sites across the United States, Italy and Spain contributed samples from acute and convalescent COVID-19. T cells, B-cell-depleted T cells, or PBMCs provided the cDNA or gDNA that served as material.

In this sample, this clone turned up a few times. The germline CDR1 and CDR2 sequences are GTSNPN and SVGIG (reference sequence). Trimming took 4 bases from V and 4 from J; bases not matched to a gene: 6. This CDR3 contains 14 residues. Methods used by the authors: Reference gene primer amplification gave estimated nucleated cell counts. TCRdb's copy holds only in-frame clones and misses some; the assay was immunoSEQ multiplex PCR. V and J calls and clone size follow that table, whereas D and trimming were derived from the DNA. The repertoire consists of hundreds of thousands of clones, with about 84% occurring once and the leading ten covering approximately 7.9%.

The sample was peripheral blood. This clonotype was obtained from an elderly woman with acute or convalescent COVID-19. This rearrangement joins TRBV30 to TRBJ1-4; 7 nucleotides agree with TRBD1. CDR3 sequence: CAWNGQANNEKLFF. The DNA for the CDR3 is TGTGCCTGGAATGGACAGGCTAATAATGAAAAACTGTTTTTT.